A single sample gave rise to the 11 T cell receptor beta chains below, sequenced in a study of blood T cell repertoires in COVID-19. Assay used: immunoSEQ multiplex PCR; TCRdb lists only in-frame clones, some missing. The sample contains hundreds of thousands of clones, around 89% of which appear only once. Sequencing was done on a sample of PBMCs or T cells enriched from blood (not recorded which). The receptors were gathered from a woman aged 18-30 years with acute COVID-19.

This rearrangement joins TRBV19 to TRBJ2-7; 10 nucleotides line up with TRBD2. Trimming cost V 0 bases and J 6 bases; bases outside gene matches: 11. Germline CDR1 is LNHDA and CDR2 is SQIVND (reference sequence). CDR3 length equals 17 residues. CDR3 DNA: TGTGCCAGTAGTATAGATCTTATTGCTAGCGGGAGTTTCGAGCAGTACTTC. Encoded protein: CASSIDLIASGSFEQYF.

This chain links TRBV19 with TRBJ1-2; possibly TRBD1 for D (5 bases). With 5 bases removed from V and 7 bases from J, the gap between germline ends came to 20 bases. This CDR3 is built from 15 residues. Germline V lookup: CDR1 LNHDA, CDR2 SQIVND (reference sequence). CDR3 DNA: TGTGCCAGTAGTCCCCTCCTGCTCGGGGGACGTGGCTACACCTTC. This translates into CASSPLLLGGRGYTF.

The chain uses TRBV7-8 and TRBJ2-7, with unresolved D. The V end was cut by 1 base, the J end by 3 bases, with 10 bases between. CDR1 is SGHVS and CDR2 is FQNEAQ in the germline V gene. The CDR3 sequence is 14 residues long. The CDR3: CASSLETVVYEQYF. The DNA for the CDR3 is TGTGCCAGCAGCTTAGAAACAGTAGTCTACGAGCAGTACTTC.

This clone was observed a few times. The chain joins TRBV7-8 to TRBJ2-1; 10 bases are a match to TRBD2. V lost 3 bases to trimming and J lost 3 bases; unmatched junction nucleotides: 8. Germline V gene lookup returns CDR1 SGHVS and CDR2 FQNEAQ. CDR3 length equals 17 residues. The CDR3 nucleotides are TGTGCCAGCAGCTTCGGGCTAGCGGGAGTACTCTACAATGAGCAGTTCTTC. This sequence encodes CASSFGLAGVLYNEQFF.

The chain recombines TRBV19 with TRBJ2-5, with TRBD2 identical over 8 bases. The CDR3 extends over 16 amino acids. V dropped 8 bases and J dropped 7; count of bases not matched to a gene: 18. The germline V gene has CDR1 LNHDA and CDR2 SQIVND (reference sequence). DNA for the CDR3: TGTGCCAGTCACCCCCACACGACTAGCGCCCGGGGGACCCAGTACTTC. It codes for CASHPHTTSARGTQYF.

This chain joins TRBV5-6 and TRBJ1-5; TRBD1 matches 7 bases. This CDR3 has 16 amino acids. J lost 3 bases, V lost 2 bases, and 8 bases had no gene match. Germline CDR1 SGHDT, CDR2 YYEEEE. The DNA for the CDR3 is TGTGCCAGCAGCTTACTCCGGGACAGATACAATCAGCCCCAGCATTTT. Translated, it gives CASSLLRDRYNQPQHF. Drawing the rest from reference TRBV5-6 and TRBJ1-5, the complete variable domain is DAGVTQSPTHLIKTRGQQVTLRCSPKSGHDTVSWYQQALGQGPQFIFQYYEEEERQRGNFPDRFSGHQFPNYSSELNVNALLLGDSALYLCASSLLRDRYNQPQHFGDGTRLSIL.

The rearrangement links TRBV7-8 to TRBJ2-5; the D is unclear. The length of the CDR3 is 13 residues. V gave up 5 bases and J gave up 4 bases, with 11 bases separating them. CDR1 and CDR2 (germline): SGHVS, FQNEAQ. DNA for the CDR3: TGTGCCAGCAGCCCACCCCCCGGAGAGACCCAGTACTTC. Amino acid sequence: CASSPPPGETQYF.

The chain is built from TRBV5-1 and TRBJ2-3; D may be TRBD2 (6 bases). The germline CDR1 and CDR2 sequences are SGHRS and YFSETQ. The CDR3 is 14 amino acids. V was shortened by 0 bases and J by 1 base, with 6 bases between the two germline ends. The CDR3 nucleotides read TGCGCCAGCAGCTTGGAGCGGGGCACAGATACGCAGTATTTT. It is translated as CASSLERGTDTQYF.

The chain employs TRBV19 and TRBJ2-6; D perhaps matches TRBD1 (6 bases). The germline gives CDR1 LNHDA, CDR2 SQIVND (reference sequence). Trimming took off 6 bases at V and 0 bases at J, with 15 bases between the two ends. The CDR3 sequence is 17 residues long. The CDR3 DNA reads as TGTGCCAGTAGCCAGGGGATTTTCGGCTCTGGGGCCAACGTCCTGACTTTC. Its protein is CASSQGIFGSGANVLTF.

The chain uses TRBV28 and TRBJ2-1; TRBD2 matches at 7 bases. This CDR3 is 17 amino acids long. CDR1 and CDR2 (germline): MDHEN, SYDVKM. V shed 3 bases and J 2 bases; nucleotides not matched to a gene: 10. The CDR3 DNA sequence: TGTGCCAGCAGTTTCCCTATGGAAGCGGGGACCTACAATGAGCAGTTCTTC. Its translation: CASSFPMEAGTYNEQFF.

This chain links TRBV12-3 or TRBV12-4 with TRBJ2-1; D may be TRBD1 (6 bases). V lost 2 bases, J lost 9 bases, and 11 bases lay in between. CDR3 length: 13 residues. The CDR3 DNA follows: TGTGCCAGCAGTTTAACAGGGCAGGGTGAGCAGTTCTTC. This encodes CASSLTGQGEQFF.